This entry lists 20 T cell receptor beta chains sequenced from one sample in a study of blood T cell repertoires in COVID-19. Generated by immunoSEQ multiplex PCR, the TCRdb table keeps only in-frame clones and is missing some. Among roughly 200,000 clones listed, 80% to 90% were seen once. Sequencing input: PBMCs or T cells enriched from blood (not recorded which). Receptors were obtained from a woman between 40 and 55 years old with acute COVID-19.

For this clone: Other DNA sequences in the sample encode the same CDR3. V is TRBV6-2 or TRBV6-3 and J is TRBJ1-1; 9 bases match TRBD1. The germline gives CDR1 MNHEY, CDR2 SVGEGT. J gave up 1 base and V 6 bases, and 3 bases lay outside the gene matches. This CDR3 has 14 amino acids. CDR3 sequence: CASSRTGENTEAFF. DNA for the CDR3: TGTGCCAGCAGCCGGACAGGGGAGAACACTGAAGCTTTCTTT.

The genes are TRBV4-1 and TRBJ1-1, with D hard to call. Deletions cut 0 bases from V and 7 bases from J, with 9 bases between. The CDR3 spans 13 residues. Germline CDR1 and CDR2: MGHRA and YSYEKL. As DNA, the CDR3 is TGCGCCAGCAGCCAAGACAGTTATTATGAAGCTTTCTTT. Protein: CASSQDSYYEAFF.

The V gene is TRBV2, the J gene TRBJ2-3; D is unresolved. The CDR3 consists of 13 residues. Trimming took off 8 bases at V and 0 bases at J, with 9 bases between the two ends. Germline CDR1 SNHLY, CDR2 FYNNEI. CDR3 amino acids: CASVRSSTDTQYF. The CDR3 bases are TGTGCCAGCGTACGGTCTAGCACAGATACGCAGTATTTT.

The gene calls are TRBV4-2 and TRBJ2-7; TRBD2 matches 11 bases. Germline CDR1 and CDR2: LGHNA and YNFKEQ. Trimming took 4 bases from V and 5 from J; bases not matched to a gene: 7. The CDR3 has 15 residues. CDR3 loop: CASSRNSGGANEQYV. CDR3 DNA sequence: TGTGCCAGCAGCCGGAATAGCGGGGGGGCAAACGAGCAGTACGTC.

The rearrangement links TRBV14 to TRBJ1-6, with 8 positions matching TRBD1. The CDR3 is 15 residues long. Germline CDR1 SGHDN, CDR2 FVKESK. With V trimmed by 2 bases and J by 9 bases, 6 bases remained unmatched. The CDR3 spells CASSQLGQGSSPLHF. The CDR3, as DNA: TGTGCCAGCAGCCAACTAGGACAGGGTAGTTCACCCCTCCACTTT.

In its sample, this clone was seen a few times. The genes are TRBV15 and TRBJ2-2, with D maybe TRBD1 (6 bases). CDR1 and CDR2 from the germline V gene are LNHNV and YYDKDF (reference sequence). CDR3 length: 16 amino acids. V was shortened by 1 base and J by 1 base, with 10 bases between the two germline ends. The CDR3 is CATSRASGVNTGELFF. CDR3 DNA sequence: TGTGCCACCAGCAGAGCTTCAGGGGTGAACACCGGGGAGCTGTTTTTT.

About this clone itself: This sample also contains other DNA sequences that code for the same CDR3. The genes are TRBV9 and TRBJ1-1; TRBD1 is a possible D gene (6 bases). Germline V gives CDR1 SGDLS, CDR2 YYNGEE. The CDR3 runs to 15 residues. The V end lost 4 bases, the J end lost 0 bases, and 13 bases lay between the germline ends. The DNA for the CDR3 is TGTGCCAGCAGCCCCCGGACAGCAATGAACACTGAAGCTTTCTTT. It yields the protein CASSPRTAMNTEAFF.

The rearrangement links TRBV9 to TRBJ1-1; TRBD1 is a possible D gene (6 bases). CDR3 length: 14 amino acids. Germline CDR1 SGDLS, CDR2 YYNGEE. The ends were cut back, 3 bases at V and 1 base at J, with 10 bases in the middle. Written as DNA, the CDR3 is TGTGCCAGCAGCGCATCGGGACAGAACACTGAAGCTTTCTTT. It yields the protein CASSASGQNTEAFF.

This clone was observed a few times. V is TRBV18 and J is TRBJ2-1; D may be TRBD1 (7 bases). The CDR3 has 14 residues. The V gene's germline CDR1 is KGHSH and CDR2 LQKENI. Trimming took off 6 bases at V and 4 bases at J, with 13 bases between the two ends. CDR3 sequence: CASSRDSSYNEQFF. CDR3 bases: TGTGCCAGCTCGCGGGACAGCTCTTACAATGAGCAGTTCTTC.

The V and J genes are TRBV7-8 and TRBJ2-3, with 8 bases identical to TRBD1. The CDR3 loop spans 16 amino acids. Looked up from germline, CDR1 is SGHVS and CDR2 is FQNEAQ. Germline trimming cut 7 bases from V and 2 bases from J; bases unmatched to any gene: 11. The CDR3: CASTAKSGGPTDTQYF. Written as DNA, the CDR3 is TGTGCCAGCACCGCAAAGTCAGGGGGCCCCACAGATACGCAGTATTTT.

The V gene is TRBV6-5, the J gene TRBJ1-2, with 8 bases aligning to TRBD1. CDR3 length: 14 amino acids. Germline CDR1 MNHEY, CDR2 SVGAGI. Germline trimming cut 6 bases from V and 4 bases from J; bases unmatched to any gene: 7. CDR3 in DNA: TGTGCCAGCAGCCTAACAGGGGGAGGCTATGGCTACACCTTC. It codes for CASSLTGGGYGYTF.

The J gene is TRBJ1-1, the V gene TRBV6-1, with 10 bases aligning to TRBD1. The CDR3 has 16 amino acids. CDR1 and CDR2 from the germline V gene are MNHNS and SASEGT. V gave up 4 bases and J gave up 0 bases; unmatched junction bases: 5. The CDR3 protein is CASSAGTGVLNTEAFF. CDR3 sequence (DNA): TGTGCCAGCAGTGCCGGGACAGGGGTCCTGAACACTGAAGCTTTCTTT.

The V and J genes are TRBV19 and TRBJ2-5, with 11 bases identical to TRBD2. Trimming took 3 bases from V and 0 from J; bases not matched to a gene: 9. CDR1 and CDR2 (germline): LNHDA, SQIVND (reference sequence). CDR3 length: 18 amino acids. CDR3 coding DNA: TGTGCCAGTAGTATTTCCCTAGCGGGGGGCCTGTACCAAGAGACCCAGTACTTC. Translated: CASSISLAGGLYQETQYF.

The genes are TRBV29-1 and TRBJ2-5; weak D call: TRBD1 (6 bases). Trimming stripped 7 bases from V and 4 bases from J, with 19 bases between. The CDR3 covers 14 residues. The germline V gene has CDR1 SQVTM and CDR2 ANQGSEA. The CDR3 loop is CSAVGARGRETQYF. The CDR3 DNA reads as TGCAGCGCCGTGGGGGCCAGGGGTCGAGAGACCCAGTACTTC.

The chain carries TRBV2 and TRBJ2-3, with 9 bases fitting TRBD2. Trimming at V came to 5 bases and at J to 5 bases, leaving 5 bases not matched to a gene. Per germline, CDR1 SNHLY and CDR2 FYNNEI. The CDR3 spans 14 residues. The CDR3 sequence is CASSLAGPGDTQYF. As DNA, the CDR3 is TGTGCCAGCAGTCTAGCGGGGCCGGGAGATACGCAGTATTTT.

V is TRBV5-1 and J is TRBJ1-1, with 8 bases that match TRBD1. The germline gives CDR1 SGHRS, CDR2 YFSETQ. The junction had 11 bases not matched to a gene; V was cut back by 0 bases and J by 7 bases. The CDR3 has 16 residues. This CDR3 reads CASSLVPDGQGIEAFF. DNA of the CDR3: TGCGCCAGCAGCTTGGTCCCGGACGGACAGGGAATTGAAGCTTTCTTT.

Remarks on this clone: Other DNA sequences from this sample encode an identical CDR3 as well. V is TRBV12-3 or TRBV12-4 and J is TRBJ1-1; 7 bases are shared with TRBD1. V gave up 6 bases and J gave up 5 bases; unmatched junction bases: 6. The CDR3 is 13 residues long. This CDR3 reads CASSRQGGTEAFF. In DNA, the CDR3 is TGTGCCAGCAGCAGACAGGGTGGAACTGAAGCTTTCTTT.

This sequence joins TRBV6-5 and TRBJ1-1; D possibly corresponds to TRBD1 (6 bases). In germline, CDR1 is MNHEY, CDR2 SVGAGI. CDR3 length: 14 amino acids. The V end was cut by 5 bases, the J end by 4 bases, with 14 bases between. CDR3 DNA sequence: TGTGCCAGCAGTACCCAGACAGGTCTCACTGAAGCTTTCTTT. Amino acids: CASSTQTGLTEAFF.

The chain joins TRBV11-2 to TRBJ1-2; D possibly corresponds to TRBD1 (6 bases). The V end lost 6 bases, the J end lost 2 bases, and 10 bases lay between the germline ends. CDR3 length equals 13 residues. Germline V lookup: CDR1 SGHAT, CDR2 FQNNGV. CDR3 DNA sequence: TGTGCCAGCAGGAAAACAGGGAACTATGGCTACACCTTC. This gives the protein CASRKTGNYGYTF.

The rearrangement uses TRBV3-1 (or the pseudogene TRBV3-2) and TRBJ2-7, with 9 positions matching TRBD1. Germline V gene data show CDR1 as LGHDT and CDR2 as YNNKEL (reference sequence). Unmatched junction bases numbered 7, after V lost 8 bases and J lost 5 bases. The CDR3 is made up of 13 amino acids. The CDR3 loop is CASVGQGIHEQYF. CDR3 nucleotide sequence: TGTGCCAGCGTGGGACAGGGCATACACGAGCAGTACTTC.